The source of this TCR beta chain is a study of OX40 agonist ivuxolimab in advanced cancers. Regarding the study as a whole: Some patients without response likewise showed low normalized clonal expansion.

The germline CDR1 and CDR2 sequences are SNHLY and FYNNEI. Trimming took 0 bases from V and 10 from J; bases not matched to a gene: 20. The CDR3 is made up of 19 amino acids. In the case of this clone: Its target is unknown.

Sequencing used immunoSEQ multiplex PCR; TCRdb keeps in-frame clones, though not all of them. Among fewer than 85,000 clones listed, 92% were seen once. Samples were taken at baseline and on day 1 of cycles 4 and 7. The chain is built from TRBV2 and TRBJ2-4; 8 bases are a match to TRBD2. This material consisted of CD4+ or CD8+ T cells sorted from blood, taken in a trial of the OX40 agonist ivuxolimab. This receptor was identified in an adult with an advanced solid tumor such as melanoma, head and neck, liver or kidney cancer. CDR3 sequence: CASSEAYGGAGVLPEIQYF. The CDR3 coding sequence is TGTGCCAGCAGTGAAGCTTACGGGGGAGCGGGGGTCCTCCCGGAAATTCAGTACTTC.